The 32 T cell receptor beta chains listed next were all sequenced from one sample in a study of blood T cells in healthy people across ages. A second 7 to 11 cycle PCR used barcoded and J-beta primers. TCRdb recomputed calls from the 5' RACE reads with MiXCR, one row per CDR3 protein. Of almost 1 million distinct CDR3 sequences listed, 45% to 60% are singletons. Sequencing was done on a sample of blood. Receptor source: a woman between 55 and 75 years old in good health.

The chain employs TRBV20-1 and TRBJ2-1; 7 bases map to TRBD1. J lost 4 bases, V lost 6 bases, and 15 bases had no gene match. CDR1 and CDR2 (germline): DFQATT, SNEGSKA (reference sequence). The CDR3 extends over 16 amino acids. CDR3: CSALQRGLRVYNEQFF. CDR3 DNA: TGCAGTGCCCTACAAAGGGGGCTGCGGGTGTACAATGAGCAGTTCTTC.

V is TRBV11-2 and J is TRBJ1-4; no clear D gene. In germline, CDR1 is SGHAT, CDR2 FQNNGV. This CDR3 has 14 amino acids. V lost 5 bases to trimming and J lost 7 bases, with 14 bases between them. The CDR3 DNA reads TGTGCCAGCAGCCGTCCCAACGCCCCTGAAAAACTGTTTTTT. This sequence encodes CASSRPNAPEKLFF.

The DNA of the CDR3 is TGTGCCAGCAGTGAGGGGGGGCCGGGACACGCCAATGAGCAGTTCTTC. It is translated as CASSEGGPGHANEQFF. The chain recombines TRBV2 with TRBJ2-1; maybe TRBD2 (7 bases). The V end lost 3 bases, the J end lost 6 bases, and 18 bases lay between the germline ends. Germline CDR1 SNHLY, CDR2 FYNNEI. There are 16 residues in the CDR3.

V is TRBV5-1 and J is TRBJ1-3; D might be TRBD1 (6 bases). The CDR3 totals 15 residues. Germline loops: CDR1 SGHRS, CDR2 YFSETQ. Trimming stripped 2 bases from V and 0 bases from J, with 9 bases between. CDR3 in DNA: TGCGCCAGCAGCTTCTCGGACAGCTCTGGAAACACCATATATTTT. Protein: CASSFSDSSGNTIYF. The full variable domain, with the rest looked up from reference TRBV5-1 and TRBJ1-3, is KAGVTQTPRYLIKTRGQQVTLSCSPISGHRSVSWYQQTPGQGLQFLFEYFSETQRNKGNFPGRFSGRQFSNSRSEMNVSTLELGDSALYLCASSFSDSSGNTIYFGEGSWLTVV.

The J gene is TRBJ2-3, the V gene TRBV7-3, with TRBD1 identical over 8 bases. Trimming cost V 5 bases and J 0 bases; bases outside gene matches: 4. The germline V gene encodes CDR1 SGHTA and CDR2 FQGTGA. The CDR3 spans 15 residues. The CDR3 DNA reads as TGTGCCAGCAGCCAATGGACAGGGAGCACAGATACGCAGTATTTT. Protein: CASSQWTGSTDTQYF.

The CDR3 here is CAISELAHSSYEQYF. The CDR3 region has the DNA TGTGCCATCAGTGAGTTAGCGCACAGCTCCTACGAGCAGTACTTC. The chain uses TRBV10-3 and TRBJ2-7; tentatively, D is TRBD2 (5 bases). The CDR3 consists of 15 residues. Germline V gene sequence: CDR1 ENHRY, CDR2 SYGVKD. Trimming cost V 1 base and J 0 bases, with 10 bases left between them.

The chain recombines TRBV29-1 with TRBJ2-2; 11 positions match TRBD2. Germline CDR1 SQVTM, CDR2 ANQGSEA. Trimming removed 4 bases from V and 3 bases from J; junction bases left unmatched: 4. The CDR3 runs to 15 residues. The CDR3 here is CSVGSGRADTGELFF. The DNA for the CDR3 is TGCAGCGTTGGTAGCGGGAGGGCCGACACCGGGGAGCTGTTTTTT.

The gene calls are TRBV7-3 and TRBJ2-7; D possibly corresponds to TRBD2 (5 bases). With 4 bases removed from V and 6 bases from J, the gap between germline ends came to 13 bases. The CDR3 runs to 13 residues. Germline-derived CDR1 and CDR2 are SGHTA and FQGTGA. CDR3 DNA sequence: TGTGCCAGCAGCTCTCACCCGGGGAGCGAGCAGTACTTC. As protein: CASSSHPGSEQYF. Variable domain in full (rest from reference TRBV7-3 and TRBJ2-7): GAGVSQTPSNKVTEKGKYVELRCDPISGHTALYWYRQSLGQGPEFLIYFQGTGAADDSGLPNDRFFAVRPEGSVSTLKIQRTERGDSAVYLCASSSHPGSEQYFGPGTRLTVT.

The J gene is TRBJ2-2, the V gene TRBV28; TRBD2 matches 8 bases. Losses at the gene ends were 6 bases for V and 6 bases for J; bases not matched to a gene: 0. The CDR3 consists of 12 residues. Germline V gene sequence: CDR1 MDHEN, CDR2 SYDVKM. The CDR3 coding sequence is TGTGCCAGCAGGACTAGCGCCGGGGAGCTGTTTTTT. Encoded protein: CASRTSAGELFF.

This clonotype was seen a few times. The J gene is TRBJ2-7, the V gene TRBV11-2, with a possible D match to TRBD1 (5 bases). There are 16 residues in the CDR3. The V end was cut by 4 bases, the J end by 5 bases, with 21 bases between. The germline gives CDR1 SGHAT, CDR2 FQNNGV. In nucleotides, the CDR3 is TGTGCCAGCAGCTGGGTAAAGGGCAGGGTAGGCCACGAGCAGTACTTC. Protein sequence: CASSWVKGRVGHEQYF.

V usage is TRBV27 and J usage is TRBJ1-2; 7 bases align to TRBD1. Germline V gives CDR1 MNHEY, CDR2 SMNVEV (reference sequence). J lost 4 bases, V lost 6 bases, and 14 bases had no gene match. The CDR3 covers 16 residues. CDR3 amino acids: CASSPAGGGPIYGYTF. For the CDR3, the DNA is TGTGCCAGCAGCCCGGCGGGAGGGGGCCCTATCTATGGCTACACCTTC.

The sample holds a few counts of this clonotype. The CDR3 here is CASSYSGAYGYTF. The CDR3 nucleotides read TGTGCCAGCAGTTACTCGGGGGCCTATGGCTACACCTTC. The V gene is TRBV6-2 or TRBV6-3, the J gene TRBJ1-2, with D perhaps TRBD1 (6 bases). The germline V gene encodes CDR1 MNHEY and CDR2 SVGEGT. This CDR3 is built from 13 residues. V was clipped by 0 bases and J by 4 bases, with 6 bases between them.

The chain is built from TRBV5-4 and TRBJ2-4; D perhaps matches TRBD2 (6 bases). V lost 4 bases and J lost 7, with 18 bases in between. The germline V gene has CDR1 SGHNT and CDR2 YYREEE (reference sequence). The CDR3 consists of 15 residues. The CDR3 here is CASSIRTGVQNIQYF. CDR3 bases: TGTGCCAGCAGCATAAGAACGGGGGTGCAGAACATTCAGTACTTC.

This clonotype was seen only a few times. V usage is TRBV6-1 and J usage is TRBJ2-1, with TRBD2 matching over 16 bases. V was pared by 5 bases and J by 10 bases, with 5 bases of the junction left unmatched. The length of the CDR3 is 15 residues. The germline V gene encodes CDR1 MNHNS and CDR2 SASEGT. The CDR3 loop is CASSSAGLAGGEQFF. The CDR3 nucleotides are TGTGCCAGCAGTTCCGCGGGACTAGCGGGAGGGGAGCAGTTCTTC.

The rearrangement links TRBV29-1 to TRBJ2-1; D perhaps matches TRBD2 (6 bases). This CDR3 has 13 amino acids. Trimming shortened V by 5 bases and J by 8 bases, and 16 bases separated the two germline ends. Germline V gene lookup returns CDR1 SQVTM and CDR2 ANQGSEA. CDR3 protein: CSVSPLLADEQFF. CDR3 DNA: TGCAGCGTTTCACCCTTACTAGCAGATGAGCAGTTCTTC.

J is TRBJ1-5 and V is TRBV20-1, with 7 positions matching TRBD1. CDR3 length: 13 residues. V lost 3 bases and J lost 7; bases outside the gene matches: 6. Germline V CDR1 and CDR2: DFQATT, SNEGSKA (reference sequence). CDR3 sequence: CSASRQGGQPQHF. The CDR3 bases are TGCAGTGCTAGCAGACAGGGTGGCCAGCCCCAGCATTTT.

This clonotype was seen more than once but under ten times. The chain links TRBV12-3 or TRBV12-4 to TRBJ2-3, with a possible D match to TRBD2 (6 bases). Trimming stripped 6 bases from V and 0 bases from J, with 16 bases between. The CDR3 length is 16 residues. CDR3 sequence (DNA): TGTGCCAGCAGCTACCGGAGGAGGGCGAGCACAGATACGCAGTATTTT. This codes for CASSYRRRASTDTQYF.

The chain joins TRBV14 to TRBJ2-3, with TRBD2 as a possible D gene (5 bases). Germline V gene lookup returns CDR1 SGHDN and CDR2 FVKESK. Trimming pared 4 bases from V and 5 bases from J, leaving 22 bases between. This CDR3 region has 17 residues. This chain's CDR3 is CASSRSSPARVVDTQYF. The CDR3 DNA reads TGTGCCAGCAGCCGTTCTTCCCCGGCGAGGGTTGTAGATACGCAGTATTTT.

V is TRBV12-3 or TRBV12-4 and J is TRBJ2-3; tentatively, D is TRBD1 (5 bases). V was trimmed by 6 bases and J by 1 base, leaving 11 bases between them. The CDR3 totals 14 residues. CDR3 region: CASRPATGTDTQYF. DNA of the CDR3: TGTGCCAGCAGACCTGCGACAGGCACAGATACGCAGTATTTT.

As DNA, the CDR3 is TGTGCCAGCAGCTTAAACAGGGCCCACACAGATACGCAGTATTTT. Its protein product is CASSLNRAHTDTQYF. The rearrangement joins TRBV7-2 to TRBJ2-3; the D gene is possibly TRBD1 (6 bases). From germline, CDR1 is SGHTA and CDR2 FQGNSA. The V and J ends lost 2 bases and 2 bases respectively, with 11 bases between them. The CDR3 consists of 15 residues.

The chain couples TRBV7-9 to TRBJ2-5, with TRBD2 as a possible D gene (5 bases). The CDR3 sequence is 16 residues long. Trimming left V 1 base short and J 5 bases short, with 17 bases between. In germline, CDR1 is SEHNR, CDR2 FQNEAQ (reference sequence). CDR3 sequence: CASSLVRGAEWETQYF. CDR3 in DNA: TGTGCCAGCAGCTTAGTTCGGGGAGCGGAATGGGAGACCCAGTACTTC. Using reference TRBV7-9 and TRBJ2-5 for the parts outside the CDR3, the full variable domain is DTGVSQNPRHKITKRGQNVTFRCDPISEHNRLYWYRQTLGQGPEFLTYFQNEAQLEKSRLLSDRFSAERPKGSFSTLEIQRTEQGDSAMYLCASSLVRGAEWETQYFGPGTRLLVL.

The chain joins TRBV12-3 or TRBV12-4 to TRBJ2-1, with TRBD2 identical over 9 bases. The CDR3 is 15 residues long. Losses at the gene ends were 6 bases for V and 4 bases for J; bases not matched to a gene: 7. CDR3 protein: CASSRRLAGYNEQFF. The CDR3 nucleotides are TGTGCCAGCAGCCGGCGGCTAGCGGGGTACAATGAGCAGTTCTTC.

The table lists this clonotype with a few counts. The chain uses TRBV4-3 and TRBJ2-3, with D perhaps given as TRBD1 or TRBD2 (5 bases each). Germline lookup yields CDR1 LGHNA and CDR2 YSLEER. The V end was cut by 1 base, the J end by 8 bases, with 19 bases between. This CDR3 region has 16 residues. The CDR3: CASSQVSGSGTGTQYF. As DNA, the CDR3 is TGCGCCAGCAGCCAAGTGTCAGGGTCGGGGACCGGTACGCAGTATTTT.

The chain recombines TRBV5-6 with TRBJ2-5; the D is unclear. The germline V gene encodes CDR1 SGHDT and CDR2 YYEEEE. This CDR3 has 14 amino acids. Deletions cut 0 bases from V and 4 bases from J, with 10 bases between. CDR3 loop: CASSLDRSRETQYF. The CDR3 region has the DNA TGTGCCAGCAGCTTGGATAGGAGTAGAGAGACCCAGTACTTC.

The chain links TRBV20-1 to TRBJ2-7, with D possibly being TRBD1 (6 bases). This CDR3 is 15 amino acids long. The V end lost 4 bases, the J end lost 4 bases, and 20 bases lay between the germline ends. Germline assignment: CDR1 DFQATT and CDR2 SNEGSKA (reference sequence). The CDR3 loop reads CSAKTPGHSTYEQYF. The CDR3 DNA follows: TGCAGTGCTAAAACTCCGGGACACTCAACGTACGAGCAGTACTTC.

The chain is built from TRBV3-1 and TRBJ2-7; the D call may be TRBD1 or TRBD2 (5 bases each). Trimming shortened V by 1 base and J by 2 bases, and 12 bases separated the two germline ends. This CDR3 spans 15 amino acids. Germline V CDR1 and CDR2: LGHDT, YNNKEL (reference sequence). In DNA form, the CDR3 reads TGTGCCAGCAGCCAAGGTCCCAGGGAGACCTACGAGCAGTACTTC. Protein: CASSQGPRETYEQYF.

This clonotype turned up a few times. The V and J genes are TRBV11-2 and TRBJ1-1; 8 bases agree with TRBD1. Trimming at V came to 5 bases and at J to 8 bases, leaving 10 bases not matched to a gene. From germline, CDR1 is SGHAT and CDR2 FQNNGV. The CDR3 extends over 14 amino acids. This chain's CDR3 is CASSLRQGRTEAFF. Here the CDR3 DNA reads TGTGCCAGCAGCCTACGACAGGGGCGAACGGAAGCTTTCTTT.

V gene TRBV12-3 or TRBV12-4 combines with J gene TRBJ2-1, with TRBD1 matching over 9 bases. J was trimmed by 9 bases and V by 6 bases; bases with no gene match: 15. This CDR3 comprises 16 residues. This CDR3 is CASSSDRGVRSGEQFF. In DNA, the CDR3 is TGTGCCAGCAGCTCGGACAGGGGCGTTAGGTCGGGTGAGCAGTTCTTC.

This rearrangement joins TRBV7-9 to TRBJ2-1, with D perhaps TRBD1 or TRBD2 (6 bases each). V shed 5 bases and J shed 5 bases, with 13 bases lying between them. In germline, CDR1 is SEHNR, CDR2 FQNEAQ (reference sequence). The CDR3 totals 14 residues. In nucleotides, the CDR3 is TGTGCCAGCAGCGACGTGGGGGGCCACAATGAGCAGTTCTTC. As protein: CASSDVGGHNEQFF.

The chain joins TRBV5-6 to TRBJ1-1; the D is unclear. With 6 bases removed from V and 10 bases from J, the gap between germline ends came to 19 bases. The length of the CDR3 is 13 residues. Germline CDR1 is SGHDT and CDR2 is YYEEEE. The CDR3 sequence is CASTLLSQAAAFF. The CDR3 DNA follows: TGTGCCAGCACCCTTCTTTCCCAGGCTGCAGCTTTCTTT.

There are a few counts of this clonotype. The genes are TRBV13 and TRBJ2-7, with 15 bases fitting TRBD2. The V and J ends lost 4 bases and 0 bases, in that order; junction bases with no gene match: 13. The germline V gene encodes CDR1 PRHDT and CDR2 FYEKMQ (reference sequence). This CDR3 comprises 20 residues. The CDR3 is CASSYLTGLAGGPISYEQYF. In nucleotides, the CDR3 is TGTGCCAGCAGCTACCTCACTGGACTAGCGGGAGGGCCCATCTCCTACGAGCAGTACTTC.

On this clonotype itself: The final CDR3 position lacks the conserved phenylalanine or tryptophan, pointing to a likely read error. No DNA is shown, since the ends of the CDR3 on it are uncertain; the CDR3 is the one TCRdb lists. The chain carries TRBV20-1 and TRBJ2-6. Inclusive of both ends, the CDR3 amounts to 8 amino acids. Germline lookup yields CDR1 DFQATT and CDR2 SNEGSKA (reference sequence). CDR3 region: CSARALTS.